The following is a T cell receptor beta chain sequence with its context. These data belong to a study of blood T cell repertoires in COVID-19. The CDR3 covers 14 residues. V shed 5 bases and J 6 bases; nucleotides not matched to a gene: 8. Germline lookup yields CDR1 SGHVS and CDR2 FNYEAQ. As handled by the study authors: Cell counts per sample came from amplifying reference gene primers. Assay: immunoSEQ multiplex PCR; the TCRdb copy retains only in-frame clones and omits some. The V and J calls and clone size were taken over from that table, and D and trimming were inferred from the DNA. The profile covers over 200,000 clones, with approximately 88% appearing a single time and over 3.5% taken by the ten largest. Individuals aged about 18 to 100 years were recruited from about two dozen US areas.

The sequencing sample was made of PBMCs or T cells enriched from blood (not recorded which). The genes are TRBV7-6 and TRBJ2-7; 9 bases map to TRBD1. This sequence was found in a woman aged 25 to 39 who had been exposed to COVID-19. The CDR3 protein is CASSPTGGGGEQYF. As DNA, the CDR3 is TGTGCCAGCAGCCCGACAGGGGGTGGTGGCGAGCAGTACTTC.